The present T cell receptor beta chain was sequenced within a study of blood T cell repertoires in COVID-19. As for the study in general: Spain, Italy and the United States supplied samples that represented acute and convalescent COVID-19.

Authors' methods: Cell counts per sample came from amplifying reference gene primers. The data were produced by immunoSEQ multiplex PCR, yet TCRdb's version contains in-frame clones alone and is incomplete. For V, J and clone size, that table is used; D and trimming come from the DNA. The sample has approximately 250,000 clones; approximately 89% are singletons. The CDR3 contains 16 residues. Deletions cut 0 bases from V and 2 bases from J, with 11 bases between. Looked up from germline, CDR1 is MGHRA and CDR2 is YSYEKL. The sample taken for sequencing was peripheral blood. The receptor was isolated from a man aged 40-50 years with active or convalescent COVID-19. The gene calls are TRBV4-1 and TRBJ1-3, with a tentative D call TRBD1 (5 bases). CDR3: CASSQDSGGTGNTIYF. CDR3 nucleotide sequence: TGCGCCAGCAGCCAAGATTCGGGGGGAACTGGAAACACCATATATTTT.